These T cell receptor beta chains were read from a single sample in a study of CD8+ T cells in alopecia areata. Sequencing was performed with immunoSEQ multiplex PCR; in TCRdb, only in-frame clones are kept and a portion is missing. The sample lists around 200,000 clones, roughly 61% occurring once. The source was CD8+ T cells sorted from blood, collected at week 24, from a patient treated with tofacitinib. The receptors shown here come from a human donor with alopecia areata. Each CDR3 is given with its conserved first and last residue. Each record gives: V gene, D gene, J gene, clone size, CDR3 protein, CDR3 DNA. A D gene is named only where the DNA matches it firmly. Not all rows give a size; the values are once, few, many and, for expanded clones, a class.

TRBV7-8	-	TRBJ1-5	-	CASRADSSNQPQHF	TGTGCCAGCAGAGCAGACAGTAGCAATCAGCCCCAGCATTTT
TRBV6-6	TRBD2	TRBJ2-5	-	CASNSGTTQETQYF	TGTGCCAGCAATTCCGGGACTACCCAAGAGACCCAGTACTTC
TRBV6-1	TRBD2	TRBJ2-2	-	CASSEGLAGGRGTGELFF	TGTGCCAGCAGTGAGGGACTAGCGGGGGGGCGCGGCACCGGGGAGCTGTTTTTT
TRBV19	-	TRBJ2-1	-	CASSIVLDDEQFF	TGTGCCAGTAGTATAGTACTAGACGATGAGCAGTTCTTC
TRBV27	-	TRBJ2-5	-	CASSIQGVEGETQYF	TGTGCCAGCAGTATACAGGGTGTCGAGGGAGAGACCCAGTACTTC
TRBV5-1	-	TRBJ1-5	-	CASSYWGGSNQPQHF	TGCGCCAGCAGCTATTGGGGGGGCTCCAATCAGCCCCAGCATTTT
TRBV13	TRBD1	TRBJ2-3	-	CASSANRGMADTQYF	TGTGCCAGCAGCGCGAACAGGGGAATGGCAGATACGCAGTATTTT
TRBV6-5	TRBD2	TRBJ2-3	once	CASTRSGGDTQYF	TGTGCCAGCACCCGGAGCGGGGGCGATACGCAGTATTTT
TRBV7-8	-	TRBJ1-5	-	CASSLSGAVDGNQPQHF	TGTGCCAGCAGCTTATCGGGGGCTGTGGATGGCAATCAGCCCCAGCATTTT
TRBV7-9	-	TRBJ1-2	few	CASTPGRKLNYGYTF	TGTGCCAGCACCCCCGGGAGAAAGCTTAACTATGGCTACACCTTC
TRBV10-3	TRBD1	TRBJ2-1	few	CASEGQAPLNEQFF	TGTGCCAGTGAAGGACAGGCCCCCCTCAATGAGCAGTTCTTC
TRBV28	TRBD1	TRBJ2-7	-	CASSLRGLGQGLGEQYF	TGTGCCAGCAGTTTGAGGGGGCTGGGACAGGGATTGGGCGAGCAGTACTTC
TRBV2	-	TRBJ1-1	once	CASSTGWGDEAFF	TGTGCCAGCAGTACAGGGTGGGGAGATGAAGCTTTCTTT
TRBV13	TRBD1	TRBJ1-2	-	CASSPNPGQGNYGYTF	TGTGCCAGCAGTCCCAATCCGGGACAGGGGAACTATGGCTACACCTTC
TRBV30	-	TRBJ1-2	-	CAWNVGRDGYTF	TGTGCCTGGAATGTGGGCAGAGATGGCTACACCTTC
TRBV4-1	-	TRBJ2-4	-	CASSWDNFSGAKNIQYF	TGCGCCAGCAGCTGGGACAACTTCTCTGGGGCCAAAAACATTCAGTACTTC
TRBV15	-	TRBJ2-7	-	CATSRGQVYEQYF	TGTGCCACCAGCAGAGGCCAGGTCTACGAGCAGTACTTC
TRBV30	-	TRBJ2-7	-	CAWSVLGQTYEQYF	TGTGCCTGGAGTGTACTTGGACAGACCTACGAGCAGTACTTC
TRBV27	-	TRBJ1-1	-	CASSMEGVNTEAFF	TGTGCCAGCAGTATGGAGGGTGTAAACACTGAAGCTTTCTTT
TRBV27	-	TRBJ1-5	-	CASSLGGHKNQPQHF	TGTGCCAGCAGTTTGGGAGGCCACAAAAATCAGCCCCAGCATTTT
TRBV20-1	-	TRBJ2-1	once	CSARETFMQFF	TGCAGTGCTAGAGAGACGTTCATGCAGTTCTTC
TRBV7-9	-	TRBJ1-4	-	CASSPDGFNEKLFF	TGTGCCAGCAGCCCTGACGGCTTTAATGAAAAACTGTTTTTT